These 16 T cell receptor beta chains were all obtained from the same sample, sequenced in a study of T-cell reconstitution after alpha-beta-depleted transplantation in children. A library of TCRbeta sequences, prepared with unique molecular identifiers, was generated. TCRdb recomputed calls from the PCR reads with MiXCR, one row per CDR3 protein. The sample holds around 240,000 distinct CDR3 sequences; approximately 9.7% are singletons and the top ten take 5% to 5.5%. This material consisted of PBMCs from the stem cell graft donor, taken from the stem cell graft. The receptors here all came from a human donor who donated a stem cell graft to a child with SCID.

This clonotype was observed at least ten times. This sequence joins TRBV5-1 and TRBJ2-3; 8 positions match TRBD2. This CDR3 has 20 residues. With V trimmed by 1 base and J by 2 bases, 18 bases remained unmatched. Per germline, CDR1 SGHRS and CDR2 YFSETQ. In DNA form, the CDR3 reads TGCGCCAGCAGCTTGAACTTCTGGAGGGCTAGCGGGCAACTCACAGATACGCAGTATTTT. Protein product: CASSLNFWRASGQLTDTQYF.

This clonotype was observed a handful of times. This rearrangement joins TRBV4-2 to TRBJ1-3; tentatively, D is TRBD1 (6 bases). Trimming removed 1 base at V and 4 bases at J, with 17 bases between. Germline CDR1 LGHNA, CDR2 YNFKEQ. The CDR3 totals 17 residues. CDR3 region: CASSQALYRVPGNTIYF. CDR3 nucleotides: TGTGCCAGCAGCCAAGCCCTCTACAGGGTACCCGGAAACACCATATATTTT.

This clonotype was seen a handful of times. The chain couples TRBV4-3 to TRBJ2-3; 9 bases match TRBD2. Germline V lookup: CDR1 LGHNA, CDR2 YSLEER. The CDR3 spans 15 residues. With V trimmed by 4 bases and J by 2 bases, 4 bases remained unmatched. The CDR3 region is CASSPLAGNTDTQYF. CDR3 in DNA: TGCGCCAGCAGCCCCCTAGCGGGAAACACAGATACGCAGTATTTT.

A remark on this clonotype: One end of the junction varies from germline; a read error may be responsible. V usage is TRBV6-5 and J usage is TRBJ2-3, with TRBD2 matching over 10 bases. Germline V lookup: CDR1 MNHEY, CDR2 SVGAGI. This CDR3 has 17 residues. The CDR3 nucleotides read TGTGACAGCAGTTATTGGGCTAGCGGGGGTCGCACGGATACGCAGTATTTT. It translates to CDSSYWASGGRTDTQYF.

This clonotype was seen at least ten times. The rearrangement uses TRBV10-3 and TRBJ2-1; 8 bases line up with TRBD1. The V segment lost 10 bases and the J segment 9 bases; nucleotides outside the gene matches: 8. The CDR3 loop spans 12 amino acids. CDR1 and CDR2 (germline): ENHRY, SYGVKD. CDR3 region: CATGQGTGEQFF. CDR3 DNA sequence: TGTGCCACCGGACAGGGAACCGGTGAGCAGTTCTTC.

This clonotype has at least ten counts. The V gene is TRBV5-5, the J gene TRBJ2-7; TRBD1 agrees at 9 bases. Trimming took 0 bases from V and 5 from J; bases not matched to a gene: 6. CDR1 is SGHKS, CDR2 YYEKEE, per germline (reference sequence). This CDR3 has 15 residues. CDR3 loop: CASSLGDRVKDEQYF. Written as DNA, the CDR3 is TGTGCCAGCAGCTTGGGGGACAGGGTTAAGGACGAGCAGTACTTC.

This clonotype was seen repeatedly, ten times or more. The CDR3 region is CSAREGLKETQYF. The CDR3 DNA reads TGCAGTGCTAGAGAGGGACTAAAAGAGACCCAGTACTTC. The chain joins TRBV20-1 to TRBJ2-5; 7 nucleotides align to TRBD2. Germline CDR1 DFQATT, CDR2 SNEGSKA (reference sequence). This CDR3 is 13 amino acids long. J gave up 3 bases and V 0 bases, and 1 base lay outside the gene matches.

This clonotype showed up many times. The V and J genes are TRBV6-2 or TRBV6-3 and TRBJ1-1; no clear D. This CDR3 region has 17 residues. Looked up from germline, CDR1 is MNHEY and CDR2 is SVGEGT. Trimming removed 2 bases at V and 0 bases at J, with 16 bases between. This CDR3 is CASSYPQLAPVNTEAFF. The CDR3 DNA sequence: TGTGCCAGCAGTTACCCCCAACTTGCCCCTGTGAACACTGAAGCTTTCTTT.

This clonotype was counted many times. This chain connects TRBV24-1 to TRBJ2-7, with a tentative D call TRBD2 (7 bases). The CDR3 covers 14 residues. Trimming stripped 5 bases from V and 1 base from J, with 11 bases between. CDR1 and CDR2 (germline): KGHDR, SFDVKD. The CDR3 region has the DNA TGTGCCACCAGTGCGGCGGGGGCTTCCTACGAGCAGTACTTC. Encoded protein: CATSAAGASYEQYF.

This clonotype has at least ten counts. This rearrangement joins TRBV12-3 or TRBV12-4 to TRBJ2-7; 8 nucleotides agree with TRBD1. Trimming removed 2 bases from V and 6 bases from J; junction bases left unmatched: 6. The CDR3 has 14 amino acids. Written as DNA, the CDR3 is TGTGCCAGCAGTTTACGTGACAGGGGCACCGAGCAGTACTTC. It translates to CASSLRDRGTEQYF.

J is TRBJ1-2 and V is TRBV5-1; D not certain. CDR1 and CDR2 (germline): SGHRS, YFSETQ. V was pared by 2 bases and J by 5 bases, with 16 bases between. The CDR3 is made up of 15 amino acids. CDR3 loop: CASSFSGGPPYGYTF. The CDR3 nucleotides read TGCGCCAGCAGCTTTTCAGGCGGCCCACCATATGGCTACACCTTC.

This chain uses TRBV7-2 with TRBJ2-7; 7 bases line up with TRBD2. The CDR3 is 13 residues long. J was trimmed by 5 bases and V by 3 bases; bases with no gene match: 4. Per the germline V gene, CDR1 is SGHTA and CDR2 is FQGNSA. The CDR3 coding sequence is TGTGCCAGCAGCTTTGGGGGAGGGGACGAGCAGTACTTC. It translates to CASSFGGGDEQYF. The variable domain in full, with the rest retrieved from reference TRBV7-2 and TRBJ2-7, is GAGVSQSPSNKVTEKGKDVELRCDPISGHTALYWYRQSLGQGLEFLIYFQGNSAPDKSGLPSDRFSAERTGGSVSTLTIQRTQQEDSAVYLCASSFGGGDEQYFGPGTRLTVT.

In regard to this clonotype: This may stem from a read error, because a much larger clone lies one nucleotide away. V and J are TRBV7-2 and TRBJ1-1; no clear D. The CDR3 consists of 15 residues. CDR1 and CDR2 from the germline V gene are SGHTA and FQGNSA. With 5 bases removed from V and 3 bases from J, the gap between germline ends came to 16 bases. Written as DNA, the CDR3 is TGTGCCAGCAGCCGAGTGGGCGGATCCGACACTGAAGCTTTCTTT. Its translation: CASSRVGGSDTEAFF.

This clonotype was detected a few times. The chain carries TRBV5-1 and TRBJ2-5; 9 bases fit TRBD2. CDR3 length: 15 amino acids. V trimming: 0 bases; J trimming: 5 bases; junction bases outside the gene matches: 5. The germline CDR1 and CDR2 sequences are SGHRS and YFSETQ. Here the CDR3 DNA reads TGCGCCAGCAGCTTGGAGGGGACTAGCAGGGAGACCCAGTACTTC. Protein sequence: CASSLEGTSRETQYF.

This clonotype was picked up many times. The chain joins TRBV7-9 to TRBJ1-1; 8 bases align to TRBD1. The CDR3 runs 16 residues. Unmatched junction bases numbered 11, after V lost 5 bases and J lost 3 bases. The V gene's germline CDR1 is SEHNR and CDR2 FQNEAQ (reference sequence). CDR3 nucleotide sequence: TGTGCCAGCAGCGCGGGACAGGATTCCGGACACACTGAAGCTTTCTTT. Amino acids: CASSAGQDSGHTEAFF. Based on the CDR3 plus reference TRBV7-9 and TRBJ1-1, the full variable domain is DTGVSQNPRHKITKRGQNVTFRCDPISEHNRLYWYRQTLGQGPEFLTYFQNEAQLEKSRLLSDRFSAERPKGSFSTLEIQRTEQGDSAMYLCASSAGQDSGHTEAFFGQGTRLTVV.

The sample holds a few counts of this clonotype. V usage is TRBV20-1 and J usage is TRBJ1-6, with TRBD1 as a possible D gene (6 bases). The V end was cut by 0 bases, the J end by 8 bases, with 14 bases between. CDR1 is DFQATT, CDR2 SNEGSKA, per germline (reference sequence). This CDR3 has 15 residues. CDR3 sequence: CSARDSTGQDSPLHF. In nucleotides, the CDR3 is TGCAGTGCTAGAGATTCGACAGGCCAGGATTCACCCCTCCACTTT.